The sequence of this T cell receptor beta chain was determined in a study of blood T cell repertoires in COVID-19. Germline CDR1 reads LNHDA; CDR2 reads SQIVND (reference sequence). This CDR3 region has 12 residues. V shed 3 bases and J shed 11 bases, with 11 bases lying between them. Clones were sequenced by immunoSEQ multiplex PCR, and TCRdb holds only the in-frame ones, with some missing. The sample yields hundreds of thousands of clones, around nine tenths seen once. Sequenced input: peripheral blood. The origin of this receptor is a man between 65 and 85 years old with acute or convalescent COVID-19. The chain couples TRBV19 to TRBJ2-1; D possibly corresponds to TRBD1 (5 bases). The DNA for the CDR3 is TGTGCCAGTAGTATCCGGCAGGGCCAGCAGTTCTTC. It codes for CASSIRQGQQFF.